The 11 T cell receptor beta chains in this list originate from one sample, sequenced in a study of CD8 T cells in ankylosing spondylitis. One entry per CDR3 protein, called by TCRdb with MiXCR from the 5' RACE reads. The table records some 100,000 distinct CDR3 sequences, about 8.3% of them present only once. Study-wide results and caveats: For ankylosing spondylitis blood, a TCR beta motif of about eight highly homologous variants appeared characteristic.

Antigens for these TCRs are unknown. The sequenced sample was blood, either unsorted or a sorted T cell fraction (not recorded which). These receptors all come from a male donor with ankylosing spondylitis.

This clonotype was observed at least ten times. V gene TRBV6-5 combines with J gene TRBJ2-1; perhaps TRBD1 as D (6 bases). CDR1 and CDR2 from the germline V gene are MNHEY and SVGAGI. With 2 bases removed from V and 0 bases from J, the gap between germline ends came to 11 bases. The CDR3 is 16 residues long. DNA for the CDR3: TGTGCCAGCAGTTACCAGGGACACTTCTCCTACAATGAGCAGTTCTTC. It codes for CASSYQGHFSYNEQFF.

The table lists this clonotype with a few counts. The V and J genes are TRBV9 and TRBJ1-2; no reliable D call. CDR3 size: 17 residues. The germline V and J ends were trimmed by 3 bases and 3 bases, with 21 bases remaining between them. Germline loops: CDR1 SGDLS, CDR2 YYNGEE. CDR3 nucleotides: TGTGCCAGCAGCGAACGGAGCCCTTTGGGTCAGGACTATGGCTACACCTTC. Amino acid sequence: CASSERSPLGQDYGYTF.

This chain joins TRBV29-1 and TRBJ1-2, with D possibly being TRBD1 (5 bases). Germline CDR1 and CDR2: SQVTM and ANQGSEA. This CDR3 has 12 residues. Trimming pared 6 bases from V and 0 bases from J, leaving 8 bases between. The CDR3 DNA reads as TGCAGCGTCACAGGCTCTAACTATGGCTACACCTTC. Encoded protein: CSVTGSNYGYTF.

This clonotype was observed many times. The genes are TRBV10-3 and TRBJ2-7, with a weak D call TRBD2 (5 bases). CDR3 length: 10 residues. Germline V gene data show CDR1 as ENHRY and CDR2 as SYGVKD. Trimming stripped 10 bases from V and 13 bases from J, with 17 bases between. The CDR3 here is CATYAGLLYF. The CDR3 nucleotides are TGTGCCACCTACGCAGGACTTCTATACTTC.

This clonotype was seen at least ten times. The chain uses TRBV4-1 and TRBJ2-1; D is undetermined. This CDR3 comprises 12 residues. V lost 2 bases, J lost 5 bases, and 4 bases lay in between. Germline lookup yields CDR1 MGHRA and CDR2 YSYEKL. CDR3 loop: CASSQFNNEQFF. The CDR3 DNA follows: TGCGCCAGCAGCCAATTTAACAATGAGCAGTTCTTC.

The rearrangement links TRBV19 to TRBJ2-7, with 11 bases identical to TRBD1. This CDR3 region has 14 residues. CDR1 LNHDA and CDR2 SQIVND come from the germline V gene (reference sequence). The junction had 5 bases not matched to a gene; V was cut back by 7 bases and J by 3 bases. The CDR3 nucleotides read TGTGCCAGTATAACGGGACAGGGGGACTACGAGCAGTACTTC. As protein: CASITGQGDYEQYF.

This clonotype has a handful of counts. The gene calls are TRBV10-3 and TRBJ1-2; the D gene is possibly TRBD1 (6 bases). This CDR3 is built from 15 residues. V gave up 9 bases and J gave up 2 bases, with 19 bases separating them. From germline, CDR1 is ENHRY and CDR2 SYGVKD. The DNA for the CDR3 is TGTGCCATACCCCTTTCGACAGGACCAAACTATGGCTACACCTTC. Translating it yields CAIPLSTGPNYGYTF.

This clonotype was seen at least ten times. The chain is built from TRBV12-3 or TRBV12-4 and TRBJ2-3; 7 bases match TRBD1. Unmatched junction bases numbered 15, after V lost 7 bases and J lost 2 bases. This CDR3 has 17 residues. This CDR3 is CASILGTASSYTDTQYF. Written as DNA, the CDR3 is TGTGCCAGCATCCTGGGGACAGCTTCTAGTTACACAGATACGCAGTATTTT.

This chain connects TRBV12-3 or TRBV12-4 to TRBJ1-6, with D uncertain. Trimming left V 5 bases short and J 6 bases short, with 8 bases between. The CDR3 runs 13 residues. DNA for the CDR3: TGTGCCAGCAGTCCAGCCCTTAATTCACCCCTCCACTTT. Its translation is CASSPALNSPLHF.

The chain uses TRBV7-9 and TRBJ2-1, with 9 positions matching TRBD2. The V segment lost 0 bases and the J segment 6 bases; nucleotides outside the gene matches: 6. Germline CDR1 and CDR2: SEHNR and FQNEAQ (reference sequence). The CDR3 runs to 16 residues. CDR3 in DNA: TGTGCCAGCAGCTTAGCCTCTAGCGGGGCCTTCAATGAGCAGTTCTTC. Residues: CASSLASSGAFNEQFF.

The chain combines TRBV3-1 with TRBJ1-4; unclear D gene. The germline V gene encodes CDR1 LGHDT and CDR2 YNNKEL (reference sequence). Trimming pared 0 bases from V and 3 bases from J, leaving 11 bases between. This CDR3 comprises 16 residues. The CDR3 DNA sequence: TGTGCCAGCAGCCAAGATGAGGAGGGCCCTAATGAAAAACTGTTTTTT. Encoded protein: CASSQDEEGPNEKLFF.